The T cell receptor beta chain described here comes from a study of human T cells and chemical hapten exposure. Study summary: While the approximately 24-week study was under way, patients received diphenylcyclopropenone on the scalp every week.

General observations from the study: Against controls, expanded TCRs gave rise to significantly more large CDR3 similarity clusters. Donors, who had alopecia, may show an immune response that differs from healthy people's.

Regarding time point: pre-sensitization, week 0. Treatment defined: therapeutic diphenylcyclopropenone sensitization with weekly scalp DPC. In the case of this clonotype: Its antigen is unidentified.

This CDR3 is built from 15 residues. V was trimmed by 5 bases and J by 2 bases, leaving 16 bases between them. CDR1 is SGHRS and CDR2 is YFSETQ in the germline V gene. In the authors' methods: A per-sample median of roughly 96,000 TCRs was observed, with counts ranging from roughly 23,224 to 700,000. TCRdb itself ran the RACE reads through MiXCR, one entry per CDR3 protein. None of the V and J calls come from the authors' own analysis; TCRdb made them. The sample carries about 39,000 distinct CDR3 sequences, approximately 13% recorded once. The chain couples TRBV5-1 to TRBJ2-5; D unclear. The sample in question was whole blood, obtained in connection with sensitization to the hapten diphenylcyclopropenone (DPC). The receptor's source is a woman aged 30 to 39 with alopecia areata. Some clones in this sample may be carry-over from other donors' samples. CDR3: CASRMSEESQETQYF. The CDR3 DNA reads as TGCGCCAGCAGGATGAGCGAAGAGTCTCAAGAGACCCAGTACTTC.